This entry describes one T cell receptor beta chain. Its target is unknown. Repeated repertoire sampling spanned the course of chemoradiotherapy. The entry originates in a study of chemoradiotherapy in HPV16-positive cancers. Repertoires were generated with immunoSEQ multiplex PCR, while TCRdb's copy carries only in-frame clones and drops some. This table holds roughly 12,000 clones, over 65% found once. Study-wide findings and caveats: During treatment, candidate HPV-specific clones and E7-related motifs expanded in tumor. Functional assays defining HPV-specific T cells used only a couple of HPV16-positive patients.

The V end was cut by 7 bases, the J end by 8 bases, with 18 bases between. The CDR3 loop spans 14 amino acids. Germline V gene data show CDR1 as MNHNS and CDR2 as SASEGT. This chain joins TRBV6-1 and TRBJ2-1, with unresolved D. Sample collection occurred from a patient who underwent chemoradiotherapy. This TCR derives from a human donor with HPV-associated anogenital cancer. The CDR3 DNA follows: TGTGCCAGCAACCCTCGGGCTATCACGTATGAGCAGTTCTTC. Translation gives CASNPRAITYEQFF.